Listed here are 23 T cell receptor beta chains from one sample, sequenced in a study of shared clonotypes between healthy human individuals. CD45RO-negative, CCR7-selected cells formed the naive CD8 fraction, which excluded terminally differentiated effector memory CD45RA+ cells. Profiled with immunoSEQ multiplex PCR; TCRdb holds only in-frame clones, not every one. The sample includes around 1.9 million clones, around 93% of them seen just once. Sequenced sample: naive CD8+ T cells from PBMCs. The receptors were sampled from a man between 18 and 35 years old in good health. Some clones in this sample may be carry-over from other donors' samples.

The CDR3, as DNA: TGTGCCAGCATCTTGGAACGTACTTTCTACGAGCAGTACTTC. This translates into CASILERTFYEQYF. This chain uses TRBV6-1 with TRBJ2-7; D gene unclear. V lost 7 bases, J lost 3 bases, and 16 bases lay in between. This CDR3 is built from 14 residues. CDR1 MNHNS and CDR2 SASEGT come from the germline V gene.

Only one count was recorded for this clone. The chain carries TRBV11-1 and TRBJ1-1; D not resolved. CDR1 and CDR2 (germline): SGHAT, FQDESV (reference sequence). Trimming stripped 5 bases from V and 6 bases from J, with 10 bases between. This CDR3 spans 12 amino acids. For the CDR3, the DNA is TGTGCCAGCAGCGATGCGGACGCTGAAGCTTTCTTT. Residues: CASSDADAEAFF.

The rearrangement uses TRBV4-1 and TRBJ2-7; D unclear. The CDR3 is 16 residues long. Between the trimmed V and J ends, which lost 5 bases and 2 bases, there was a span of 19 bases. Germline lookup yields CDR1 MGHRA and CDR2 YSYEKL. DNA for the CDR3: TGCGCCAGCAGCGCGCTTCAAACCCAGAGACCCTACGAGCAGTACTTC. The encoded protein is CASSALQTQRPYEQYF.

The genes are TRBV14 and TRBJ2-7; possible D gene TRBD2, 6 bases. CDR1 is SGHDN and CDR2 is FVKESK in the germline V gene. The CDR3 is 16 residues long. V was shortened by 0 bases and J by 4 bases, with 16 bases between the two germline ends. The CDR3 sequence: CASSQEYRGAYYEQYF. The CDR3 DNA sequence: TGTGCCAGCAGCCAAGAATATCGCGGGGCGTATTACGAGCAGTACTTC. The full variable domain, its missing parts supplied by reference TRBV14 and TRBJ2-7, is EAGVTQFPSHSVIEKGQTVTLRCDPISGHDNLYWYRRVMGKEIKFLLHFVKESKQDESGMPNNRFLAERTGGTYSTLKVQPAELEDSGVYFCASSQEYRGAYYEQYFGPGTRLTVT.

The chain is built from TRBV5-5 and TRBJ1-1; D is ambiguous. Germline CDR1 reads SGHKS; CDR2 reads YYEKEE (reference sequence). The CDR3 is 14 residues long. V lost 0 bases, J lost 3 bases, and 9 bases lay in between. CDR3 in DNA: TGTGCCAGCAGCTTGGCCGTCCGGGACACTGAAGCTTTCTTT. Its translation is CASSLAVRDTEAFF.

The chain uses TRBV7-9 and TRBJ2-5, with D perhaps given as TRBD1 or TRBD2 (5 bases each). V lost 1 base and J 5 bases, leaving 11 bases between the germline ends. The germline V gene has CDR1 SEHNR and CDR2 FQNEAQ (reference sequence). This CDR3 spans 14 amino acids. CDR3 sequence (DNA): TGTGCCAGCAGCTTAGAGTACGGGACGGAGACCCAGTACTTC. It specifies CASSLEYGTETQYF.

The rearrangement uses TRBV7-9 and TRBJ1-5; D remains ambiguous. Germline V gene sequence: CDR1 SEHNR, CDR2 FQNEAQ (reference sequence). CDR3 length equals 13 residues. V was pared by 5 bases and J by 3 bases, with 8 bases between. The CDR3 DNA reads TGTGCCAGCAGCCAAGGGTTCAATCAGCCCCAGCATTTT. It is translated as CASSQGFNQPQHF. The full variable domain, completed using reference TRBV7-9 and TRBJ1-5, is DTGVSQNPRHKITKRGQNVTFRCDPISEHNRLYWYRQTLGQGPEFLTYFQNEAQLEKSRLLSDRFSAERPKGSFSTLEIQRTEQGDSAMYLCASSQGFNQPQHFGDGTRLSIL.

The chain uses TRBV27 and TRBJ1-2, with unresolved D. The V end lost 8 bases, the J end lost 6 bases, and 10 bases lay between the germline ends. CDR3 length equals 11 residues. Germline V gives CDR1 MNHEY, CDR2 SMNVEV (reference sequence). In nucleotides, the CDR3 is TGTGCCAGCCCTCGATGGCATGGCTACACCTTC. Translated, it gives CASPRWHGYTF.

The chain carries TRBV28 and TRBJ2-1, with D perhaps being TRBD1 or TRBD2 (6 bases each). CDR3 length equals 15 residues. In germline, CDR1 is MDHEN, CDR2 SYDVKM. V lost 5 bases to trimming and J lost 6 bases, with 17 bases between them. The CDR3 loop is CASSHRAGSGNEQFF. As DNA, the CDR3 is TGTGCCAGCAGTCACAGGGCGGGGTCCGGCAATGAGCAGTTCTTC.

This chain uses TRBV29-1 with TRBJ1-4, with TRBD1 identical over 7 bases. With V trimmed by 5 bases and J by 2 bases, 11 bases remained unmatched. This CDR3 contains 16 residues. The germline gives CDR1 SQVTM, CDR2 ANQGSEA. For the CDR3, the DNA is TGCAGCGTTTTAACCGGGACAGTCACCACTAATGAAAAACTGTTTTTT. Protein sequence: CSVLTGTVTTNEKLFF.

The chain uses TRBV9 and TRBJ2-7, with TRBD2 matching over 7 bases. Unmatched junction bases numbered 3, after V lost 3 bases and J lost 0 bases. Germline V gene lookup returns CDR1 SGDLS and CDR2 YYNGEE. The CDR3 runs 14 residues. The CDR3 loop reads CASSAGTNSYEQYF. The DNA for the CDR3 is TGTGCCAGCAGCGCCGGGACTAACTCCTACGAGCAGTACTTC.

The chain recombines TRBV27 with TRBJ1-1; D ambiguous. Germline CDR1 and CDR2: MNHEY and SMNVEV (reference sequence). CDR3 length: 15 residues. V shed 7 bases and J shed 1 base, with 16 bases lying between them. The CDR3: CASTGAGWANTEAFF. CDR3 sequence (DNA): TGTGCCAGCACCGGAGCCGGGTGGGCGAACACTGAAGCTTTCTTT.

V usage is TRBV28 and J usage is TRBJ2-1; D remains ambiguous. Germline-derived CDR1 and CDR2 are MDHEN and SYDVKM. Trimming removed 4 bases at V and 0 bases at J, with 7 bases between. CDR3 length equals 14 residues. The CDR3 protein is CASSSGNSYNEQFF. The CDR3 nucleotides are TGTGCCAGCAGTTCGGGCAACTCCTACAATGAGCAGTTCTTC.

CDR3 protein: CASSTRTEINEKLFF. CDR3 nucleotide sequence: TGTGCCAGCAGCACCCGGACAGAGATTAATGAAAAACTGTTTTTT. The gene calls are TRBV7-9 and TRBJ1-4, with a weak D call TRBD1 (6 bases). Germline V lookup: CDR1 SEHNR, CDR2 FQNEAQ (reference sequence). V lost 5 bases and J lost 4, with 14 bases in between. CDR3 length equals 15 residues.

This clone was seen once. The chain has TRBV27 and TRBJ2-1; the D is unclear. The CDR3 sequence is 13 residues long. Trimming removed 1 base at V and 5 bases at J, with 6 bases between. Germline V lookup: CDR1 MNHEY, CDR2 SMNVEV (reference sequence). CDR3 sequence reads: CASSLWVHNEQFF. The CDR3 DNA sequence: TGTGCCAGCAGTTTATGGGTACACAATGAGCAGTTCTTC.

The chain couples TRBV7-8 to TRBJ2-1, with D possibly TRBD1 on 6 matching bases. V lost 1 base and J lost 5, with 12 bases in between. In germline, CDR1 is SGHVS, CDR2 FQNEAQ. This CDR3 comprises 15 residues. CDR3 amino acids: CASSLVRGYDNEQFF. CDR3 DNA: TGTGCCAGCAGCTTAGTGAGGGGGTACGACAATGAGCAGTTCTTC.

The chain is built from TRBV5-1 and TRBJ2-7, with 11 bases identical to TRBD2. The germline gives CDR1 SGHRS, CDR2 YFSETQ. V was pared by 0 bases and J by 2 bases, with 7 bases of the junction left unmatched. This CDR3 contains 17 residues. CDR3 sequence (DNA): TGCGCCAGCAGCTTGGGACTAGCGGGAAGACGGGCCTACGAGCAGTACTTC. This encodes CASSLGLAGRRAYEQYF.

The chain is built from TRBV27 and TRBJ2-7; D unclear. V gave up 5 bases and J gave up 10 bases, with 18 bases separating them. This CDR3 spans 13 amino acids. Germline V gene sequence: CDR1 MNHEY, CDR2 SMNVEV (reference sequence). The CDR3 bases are TGTGCCAGCAGTGCCAACCTTGTCGTGGGCCAGTACTTC. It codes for CASSANLVVGQYF.

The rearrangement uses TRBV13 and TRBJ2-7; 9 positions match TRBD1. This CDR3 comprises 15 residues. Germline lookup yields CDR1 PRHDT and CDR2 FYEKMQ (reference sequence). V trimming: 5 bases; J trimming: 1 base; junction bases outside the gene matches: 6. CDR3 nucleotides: TGTGCCAGCAGCCCCGGGACAGGGTTTTCCTACGAGCAGTACTTC. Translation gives CASSPGTGFSYEQYF.

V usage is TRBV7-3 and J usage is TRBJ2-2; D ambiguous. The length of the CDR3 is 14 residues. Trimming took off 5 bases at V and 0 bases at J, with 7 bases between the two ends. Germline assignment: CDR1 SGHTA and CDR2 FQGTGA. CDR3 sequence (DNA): TGTGCCAGCAGCCCTGTGCCGAACACCGGGGAGCTGTTTTTT. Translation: CASSPVPNTGELFF.

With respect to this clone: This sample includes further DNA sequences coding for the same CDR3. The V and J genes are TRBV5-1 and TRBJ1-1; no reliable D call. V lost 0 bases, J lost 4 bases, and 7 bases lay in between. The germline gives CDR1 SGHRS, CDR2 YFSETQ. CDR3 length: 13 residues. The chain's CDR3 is CASSLGGITEAFF. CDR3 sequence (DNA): TGCGCCAGCAGCTTGGGGGGAATCACTGAAGCTTTCTTT. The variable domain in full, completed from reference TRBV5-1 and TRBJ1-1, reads KAGVTQTPRYLIKTRGQQVTLSCSPISGHRSVSWYQQTPGQGLQFLFEYFSETQRNKGNFPGRFSGRQFSNSRSEMNVSTLELGDSALYLCASSLGGITEAFFGQGTRLTVV.

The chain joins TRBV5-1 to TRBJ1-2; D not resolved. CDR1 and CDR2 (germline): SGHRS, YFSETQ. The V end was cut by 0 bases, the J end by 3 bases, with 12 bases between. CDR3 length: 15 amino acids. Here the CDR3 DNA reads TGCGCCAGCAGCTTGGGGCGGGGTACAGACTATGGCTACACCTTC. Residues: CASSLGRGTDYGYTF. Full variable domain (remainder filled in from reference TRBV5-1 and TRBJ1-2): KAGVTQTPRYLIKTRGQQVTLSCSPISGHRSVSWYQQTPGQGLQFLFEYFSETQRNKGNFPGRFSGRQFSNSRSEMNVSTLELGDSALYLCASSLGRGTDYGYTFGSGTRLTVV.

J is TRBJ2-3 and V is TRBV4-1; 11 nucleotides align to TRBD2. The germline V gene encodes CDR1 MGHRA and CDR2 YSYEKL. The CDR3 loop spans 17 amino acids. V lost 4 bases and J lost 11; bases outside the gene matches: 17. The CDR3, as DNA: TGCGCCAGCAGCCCGCCGTACCTGACTAGCGGGGAGACGCGGCAGTATTTT. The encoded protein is CASSPPYLTSGETRQYF.